Sequencing of this T cell receptor beta chain was carried out in a study of somatic mutations in cytotoxic T cells in rheumatoid arthritis. Study-level findings and limits: It was found that CD8+ T-cell clonality in rheumatoid arthritis patients did not differ significantly from that in age-matched healthy controls. Rising age went with increasing CD8+ clonality in rheumatoid arthritis patients; healthy controls showed no such increase. Rheumatoid arthritis patients showed slight TRBV07 underrepresentation, and this was not adjusted for multiple comparisons.

The repertoire was sequenced with immunoSEQ multiplex PCR; TCRdb's copy has only in-frame clones and lacks some. Seen here are 15,000 to 20,000 clones, around 77% observed once, and the top ten hold 12%. The CDR3 length is 16 residues. V gave up 4 bases and J gave up 4 bases, with 19 bases separating them. CDR1 and CDR2 (germline): MDHEN, SYDVKM. For this clone: Its antigen is still unknown.

The chain combines TRBV28 with TRBJ2-5, with D perhaps given as TRBD1 or TRBD2 (6 bases each). The sequencing input was CD8+ T cells sorted from blood. The clonotype comes from an adult with rheumatoid arthritis. The CDR3 reads CASSSLRRGIRETQYF. The CDR3 region has the DNA TGTGCCAGCAGTTCCTTGAGGAGGGGGATTAGAGAGACCCAGTACTTC.